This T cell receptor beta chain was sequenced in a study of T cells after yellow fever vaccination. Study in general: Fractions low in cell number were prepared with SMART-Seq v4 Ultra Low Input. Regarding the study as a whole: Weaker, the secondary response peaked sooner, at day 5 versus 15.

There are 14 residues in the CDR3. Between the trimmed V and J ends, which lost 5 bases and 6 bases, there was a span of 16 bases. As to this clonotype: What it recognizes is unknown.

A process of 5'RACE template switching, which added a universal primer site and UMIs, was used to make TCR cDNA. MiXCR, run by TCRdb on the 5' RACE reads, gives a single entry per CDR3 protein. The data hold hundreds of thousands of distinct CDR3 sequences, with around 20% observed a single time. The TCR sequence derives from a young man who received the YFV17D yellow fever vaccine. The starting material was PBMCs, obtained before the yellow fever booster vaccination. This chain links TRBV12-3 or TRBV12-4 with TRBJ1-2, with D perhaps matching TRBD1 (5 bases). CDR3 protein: CASSPLGHKDGYTF. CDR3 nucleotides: TGTGCCAGCAGTCCCCTAGGACATAAGGATGGCTACACCTTC.